This T cell receptor (beta chain) was sequenced in a study of T cell responses to AZD1222 COVID-19 vaccine. Study-level results: Donors were largely white British and mainly female; clonal diversity was possibly underestimated. The study found vaccine-associated CD4 TCRs spanning spike, dominant at 160-218 and 743-854. It was only after the peak T cell response that any repertoires were sampled. Reports say nearly half of spike-specific TCRs go after unmutated variant regions.

With regard to this clone: No antigen is known for it.

The V and J ends lost 2 bases and 1 base respectively, with 12 bases between them. Germline values: CDR1 MNHNS, CDR2 SASEGT. This CDR3 region has 15 residues. Assay used: immunoSEQ multiplex PCR; TCRdb lists only in-frame clones, some missing. The sample includes 20,000 or so clones, around 92% of them seen just once. The gene calls are TRBV6-1 and TRBJ2-7, with D possibly called TRBD1 or TRBD2 (5 bases each). The specimen comprised peripheral blood, sampled 28 days after the second AZD1222 dose. The TCR comes from an adult who received the AZD1222 COVID-19 vaccine. The CDR3 loop reads CASSEPGTGSYEQYF. The CDR3 bases are TGTGCCAGCAGTGAACCCGGGACGGGGTCCTACGAGCAGTACTTC.